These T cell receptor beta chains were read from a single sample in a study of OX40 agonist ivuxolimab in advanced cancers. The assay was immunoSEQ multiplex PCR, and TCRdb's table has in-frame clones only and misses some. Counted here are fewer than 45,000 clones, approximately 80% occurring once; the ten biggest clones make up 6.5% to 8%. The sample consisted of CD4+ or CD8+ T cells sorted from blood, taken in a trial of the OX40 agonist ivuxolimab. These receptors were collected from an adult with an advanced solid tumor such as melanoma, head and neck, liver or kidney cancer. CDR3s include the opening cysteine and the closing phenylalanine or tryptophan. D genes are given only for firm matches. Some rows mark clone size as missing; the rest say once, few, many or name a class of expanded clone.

CDR3nt: TGTGCCAGCAGCTTAGGCAGTTACACAGATACGCAGTATTTT
CDR3aa: CASSLGSYTDTQYF
abundance: NA
v_gene: TRBV11-2
d_gene: NA
j_gene: TRBJ2-3

CDR3nt: TGTGCCAGCAGCCTTAGGACAGGGGGCATAAGCAATCAGCCCCAGCATTTT
CDR3aa: CASSLRTGGISNQPQHF
abundance: NA
v_gene: TRBV5-6
d_gene: TRBD1
j_gene: TRBJ1-5

CDR3nt: TGCGCCAGCAAGGGAATAGCGGGAGGCGAGACCCAGTACTTC
CDR3aa: CASKGIAGGETQYF
abundance: NA
v_gene: TRBV5-1
d_gene: TRBD2
j_gene: TRBJ2-5

CDR3nt: TGTGCCAGCAGCTTATCGTTAGTCCCTAACTATGGCTACACCTTC
CDR3aa: CASSLSLVPNYGYTF
abundance: NA
v_gene: TRBV7-2
d_gene: NA
j_gene: TRBJ1-2

CDR3nt: TGTGCCAGCACCTACTACAACAATGAGCAGTTCTTC
CDR3aa: CASTYYNNEQFF
abundance: NA
v_gene: TRBV2
d_gene: NA
j_gene: TRBJ2-1

CDR3nt: TGCGCCAGCAGCCTTCGGCAGGTGGGACCACCTGCAGATACGCAGTATTTT
CDR3aa: CASSLRQVGPPADTQYF
abundance: once
v_gene: TRBV5-1
d_gene: NA
j_gene: TRBJ2-3

CDR3nt: TGTGCCAGCAGCTCGGGACAGGGGGAATGGGGTCAGCCCCAGCATTTT
CDR3aa: CASSSGQGEWGQPQHF
abundance: NA
v_gene: TRBV7-9
d_gene: TRBD1
j_gene: TRBJ1-5

CDR3nt: TGCAGTGCTACAGGGGGCTACGAGCAGTACTTC
CDR3aa: CSATGGYEQYF
abundance: NA
v_gene: TRBV20-1
d_gene: TRBD1
j_gene: TRBJ2-7

CDR3nt: TGTGCCAGCAGCCTGACCGGGACACTTACTGGAAACACCATATATTTT
CDR3aa: CASSLTGTLTGNTIYF
abundance: NA
v_gene: TRBV7-8
d_gene: NA
j_gene: TRBJ1-3

CDR3nt: TGTGCCAGTAGTAACCACGGGACTAGCGGGAGGGACGAGCAGTACTTC
CDR3aa: CASSNHGTSGRDEQYF
abundance: NA
v_gene: TRBV19
d_gene: TRBD2
j_gene: TRBJ2-7

CDR3nt: TGCAGCGTTCCCACCCCTTCGGAGTTCAAGACCCAGTACTTC
CDR3aa: CSVPTPSEFKTQYF
abundance: NA
v_gene: TRBV29-1
d_gene: NA
j_gene: TRBJ2-5

CDR3nt: TGTGCCAGCAGTTCCGGGACAGTGGGCAATCAGCCCCAGCATTTT
CDR3aa: CASSSGTVGNQPQHF
abundance: NA
v_gene: TRBV25-1
d_gene: TRBD1
j_gene: TRBJ1-5

CDR3nt: TGTGCCAGCAGCCCTTACGGGGCGACCGACTTGAGCTCCTACAATGAGCAGTTCTTC
CDR3aa: CASSPYGATDLSSYNEQFF
abundance: NA
v_gene: TRBV7-6
d_gene: NA
j_gene: TRBJ2-1

CDR3nt: TGTGCCAGCAGCTTTGGACCCGGGGATACGCAGTATTTT
CDR3aa: CASSFGPGDTQYF
abundance: NA
v_gene: TRBV7-2
d_gene: NA
j_gene: TRBJ2-3

CDR3nt: TGCGCCAGCAGCCCGGGACTAGCGGATGACAATGAGCAGTTCTTC
CDR3aa: CASSPGLADDNEQFF
abundance: NA
v_gene: TRBV5-1
d_gene: TRBD2
j_gene: TRBJ2-1

CDR3nt: TGTGCCAGCAGCCCGACAGGGGGATTTAGCACAGATACGCAGTATTTT
CDR3aa: CASSPTGGFSTDTQYF
abundance: NA
v_gene: TRBV9
d_gene: TRBD1
j_gene: TRBJ2-3

CDR3nt: TGTGCCAGCAGCTCGGGACAGGGCTATGGCTACACCTTC
CDR3aa: CASSSGQGYGYTF
abundance: NA
v_gene: TRBV7-2
d_gene: TRBD1
j_gene: TRBJ1-2

CDR3nt: TGTGCCAGCAGCCCCATAACCACGGAAGCTTTCTTT
CDR3aa: CASSPITTEAFF
abundance: NA
v_gene: TRBV7-8
d_gene: NA
j_gene: TRBJ1-1

CDR3nt: TGTGCCAGCAGCCCCCGACAGGGGGCGACCTACGAGCAGTACTTC
CDR3aa: CASSPRQGATYEQYF
abundance: NA
v_gene: TRBV6-5
d_gene: TRBD1
j_gene: TRBJ2-7

CDR3nt: TGTGCCAGTAGTATAACGTTGGAGGACACTGAAGCTTTCTTT
CDR3aa: CASSITLEDTEAFF
abundance: NA
v_gene: TRBV19
d_gene: NA
j_gene: TRBJ1-1

CDR3nt: TGTGCCATCAGTGGTTCGACTAGCGGGGCCAGCACAGATACGCAGTATTTT
CDR3aa: CAISGSTSGASTDTQYF
abundance: once
v_gene: TRBV10-3
d_gene: TRBD2
j_gene: TRBJ2-3

CDR3nt: TGTGCCAGCAGCTTATTAAGCCTTGGACACCCTACTAACTATGGCTACACCTTC
CDR3aa: CASSLLSLGHPTNYGYTF
abundance: NA
v_gene: TRBV7-9
d_gene: NA
j_gene: TRBJ1-2

CDR3nt: TGTGCCAGCAGTTTATCCTCTAACTATGGCTACACCTTC
CDR3aa: CASSLSSNYGYTF
abundance: NA
v_gene: TRBV28
d_gene: NA
j_gene: TRBJ1-2

CDR3nt: TGTGCCAGCAGCTGGGGTTCCGGCTATGAGCAGTACTTC
CDR3aa: CASSWGSGYEQYF
abundance: NA
v_gene: TRBV7-9
d_gene: NA
j_gene: TRBJ2-7

CDR3nt: TGTGCCAGCAGTGAAAGGACAGCCTACGAGCAGTACTTC
CDR3aa: CASSERTAYEQYF
abundance: NA
v_gene: TRBV6-1
d_gene: NA
j_gene: TRBJ2-7

CDR3nt: TGTGCCATCAGAGAATGGGATACGCAGTATTTT
CDR3aa: CAIREWDTQYF
abundance: NA
v_gene: TRBV10-3
d_gene: NA
j_gene: TRBJ2-3

CDR3nt: TGCGCCAGCAGCTTGACCGGGAGGGACACCTACGAGCAGTACTTC
CDR3aa: CASSLTGRDTYEQYF
abundance: once
v_gene: TRBV5-1
d_gene: TRBD2
j_gene: TRBJ2-7

CDR3nt: TGTGCCATCAGTGATTCAAGCGGGAGAGAAGAGACCCAGTACTTC
CDR3aa: CAISDSSGREETQYF
abundance: once
v_gene: TRBV10-3
d_gene: TRBD2
j_gene: TRBJ2-5

CDR3nt: TGCAGCGTTGTAAGTCCGGGACAGGGCCCCGTTTACGAGCAGTACTTC
CDR3aa: CSVVSPGQGPVYEQYF
abundance: NA
v_gene: TRBV29-1
d_gene: TRBD1
j_gene: TRBJ2-7

CDR3nt: TGTGCCAGCAGTTTATACGGGGGCGCGAACACCGGGGAGCTGTTTTTT
CDR3aa: CASSLYGGANTGELFF
abundance: NA
v_gene: TRBV27
d_gene: NA
j_gene: TRBJ2-2

CDR3nt: TGTGCCAGCAGTTACACGGGGGGACAGCCCCAGCATTTT
CDR3aa: CASSYTGGQPQHF
abundance: once
v_gene: TRBV6-5
d_gene: NA
j_gene: TRBJ1-5

CDR3nt: TGTGCCAGCGCCCAGGTGATGATTTCAACTAATGAAAAACTGTTTTTT
CDR3aa: CASAQVMISTNEKLFF
abundance: NA
v_gene: TRBV2
d_gene: NA
j_gene: TRBJ1-4

CDR3nt: TGTGCCAGCAGCTTTGGACCGACTAGCGGCTCCTACGAGCAGTACTTC
CDR3aa: CASSFGPTSGSYEQYF
abundance: NA
v_gene: TRBV7-2
d_gene: TRBD2
j_gene: TRBJ2-7

CDR3nt: TGTGCCAGCAGTTTGCAACAGGGCGTAGATGAGCAGTTCTTC
CDR3aa: CASSLQQGVDEQFF
abundance: NA
v_gene: TRBV27
d_gene: NA
j_gene: TRBJ2-1

CDR3nt: TGTGCCAGCAGTGAAGTGTGGGCCCATGAAGCTTTCTTT
CDR3aa: CASSEVWAHEAFF
abundance: NA
v_gene: TRBV6-1
d_gene: NA
j_gene: TRBJ1-1

CDR3nt: TGCGCCAGCAGCCAAGATAGGGGTTGGGAGACCCAGTACTTC
CDR3aa: CASSQDRGWETQYF
abundance: NA
v_gene: TRBV4-3
d_gene: NA
j_gene: TRBJ2-5

CDR3nt: TGCGCCAGCAGCTTGGGGGGGAGAGCTAATCAGCCCCAGCATTTT
CDR3aa: CASSLGGRANQPQHF
abundance: NA
v_gene: TRBV5-1
d_gene: NA
j_gene: TRBJ1-5

CDR3nt: TGTGCCAGCTCACCACCGGGGGAATTAACCGGGGAGCTGTTTTTT
CDR3aa: CASSPPGELTGELFF
abundance: few
v_gene: TRBV18
d_gene: NA
j_gene: TRBJ2-2

CDR3nt: TGTGCCAGCAGCGGTCCTAGCGGGAGAACCTACAATGAGCAGTTCTTC
CDR3aa: CASSGPSGRTYNEQFF
abundance: NA
v_gene: TRBV9
d_gene: TRBD2
j_gene: TRBJ2-1

CDR3nt: TGTGCCAGTAGTATTACAGGGTTTTCCTACGAGCAGTACTTC
CDR3aa: CASSITGFSYEQYF
abundance: NA
v_gene: TRBV19
d_gene: NA
j_gene: TRBJ2-7

CDR3nt: TGTGCCAGCAGCCAAATGTGGCAGACCTCTGGAAACACCATATATTTT
CDR3aa: CASSQMWQTSGNTIYF
abundance: NA
v_gene: TRBV14
d_gene: NA
j_gene: TRBJ1-3

CDR3nt: TGCGCCAGCAGCCCCTTGACTAGCGGGGGAGTCGGTACGCAGTATTTT
CDR3aa: CASSPLTSGGVGTQYF
abundance: NA
v_gene: TRBV4-1
d_gene: TRBD2
j_gene: TRBJ2-3

CDR3nt: TGTGCCAGCAGCTTAGCCTTATCGGCAGGGGAGCTGTTTTTT
CDR3aa: CASSLALSAGELFF
abundance: NA
v_gene: TRBV7-2
d_gene: NA
j_gene: TRBJ2-2

CDR3nt: TGTGCCACCAGCAGAGAGGAGGGGGGATCTGGGGCCAACGTCCTGACTTTC
CDR3aa: CATSREEGGSGANVLTF
abundance: NA
v_gene: TRBV15
d_gene: NA
j_gene: TRBJ2-6

CDR3nt: TGCGCCAGCAGCCAAGTAGGACAGGGCTACGAGCAGTACTTC
CDR3aa: CASSQVGQGYEQYF
abundance: NA
v_gene: TRBV4-3
d_gene: TRBD1
j_gene: TRBJ2-7